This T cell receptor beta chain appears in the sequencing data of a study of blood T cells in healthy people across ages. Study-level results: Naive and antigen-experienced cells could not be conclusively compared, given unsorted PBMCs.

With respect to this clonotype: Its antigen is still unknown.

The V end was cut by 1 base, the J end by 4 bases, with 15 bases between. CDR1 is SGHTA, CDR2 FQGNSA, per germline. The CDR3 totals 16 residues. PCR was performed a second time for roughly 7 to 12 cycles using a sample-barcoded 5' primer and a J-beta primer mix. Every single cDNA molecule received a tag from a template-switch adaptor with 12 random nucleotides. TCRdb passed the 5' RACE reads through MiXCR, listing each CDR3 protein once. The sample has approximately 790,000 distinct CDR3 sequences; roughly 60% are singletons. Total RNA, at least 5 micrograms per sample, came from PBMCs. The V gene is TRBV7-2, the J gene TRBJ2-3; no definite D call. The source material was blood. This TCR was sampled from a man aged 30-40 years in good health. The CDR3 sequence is CASSLVWPMAADTQYF. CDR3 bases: TGTGCCAGCAGCTTAGTTTGGCCCATGGCGGCAGATACGCAGTATTTT. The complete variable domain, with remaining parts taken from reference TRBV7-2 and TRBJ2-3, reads GAGVSQSPSNKVTEKGKDVELRCDPISGHTALYWYRQSLGQGLEFLIYFQGNSAPDKSGLPSDRFSAERTGGSVSTLTIQRTQQEDSAVYLCASSLVWPMAADTQYFGPGTRLTVL.